The clone carrying this T cell receptor (beta chain) was seen a handful of times. The data were taken from a study of blood T cell repertoires in COVID-19. Turning to the study itself: There were acute and convalescent COVID-19 samples, and they came from the United States, Italy and Spain. T cells, B-cell-depleted T cells, or PBMCs supplied cDNA or gDNA.

Enrollment of patients from Seattle took place during active infection, with longitudinal follow-up. The junction had 5 bases not matched to a gene; V was cut back by 4 bases and J by 6 bases. The germline V gene has CDR1 SEHNR and CDR2 FQNEAQ (reference sequence). The CDR3 loop spans 15 amino acids. In the original processing: Counts of nucleated cells, estimated from reference gene primer amplification, were obtained. Generated by immunoSEQ multiplex PCR, the TCRdb table keeps only in-frame clones and is missing some. That table furnishes V, J and clone size, whereas the DNA furnished D and trimming. This table has roughly 25,000 clones, approximately 80% appearing once.

The clonotype comes from a woman in her sixties or seventies with COVID-19, enrolled during active disease. The J gene is TRBJ2-1, the V gene TRBV7-9; 11 nucleotides line up with TRBD2. The sequencing input was peripheral blood. CDR3: CASSSTSGSVNEQFF. The CDR3 coding sequence is TGTGCCAGCAGCTCAACTAGCGGGAGTGTCAATGAGCAGTTCTTC.